This entry lists 32 T cell receptor beta chains sequenced from one sample in a study of OX40 agonist ivuxolimab in advanced cancers. Sequencing was performed with immunoSEQ multiplex PCR; in TCRdb, only in-frame clones are kept and a portion is missing. The table lists tens of thousands of clones, approximately 80% of them singletons. The sequenced sample was CD4+ or CD8+ T cells sorted from blood, obtained in a trial of the OX40 agonist ivuxolimab. The receptors originated from an adult with an advanced solid tumor such as melanoma, head and neck, liver or kidney cancer.

The rearrangement joins TRBV7-9 to TRBJ2-7; D is possibly TRBD2 (6 bases). CDR1 and CDR2 from the germline V gene are SEHNR and FQNEAQ (reference sequence). Trimming left V 5 bases short and J 3 bases short, with 11 bases between. The CDR3 is made up of 13 amino acids. CDR3 DNA sequence: TGTGCCAGCAGCCAATCCGGGGGCTACGAGCAGTACTTC. Protein product: CASSQSGGYEQYF. Variable domain in full (rest from reference TRBV7-9 and TRBJ2-7): DTGVSQNPRHKITKRGQNVTFRCDPISEHNRLYWYRQTLGQGPEFLTYFQNEAQLEKSRLLSDRFSAERPKGSFSTLEIQRTEQGDSAMYLCASSQSGGYEQYFGPGTRLTVT.

The chain couples TRBV19 to TRBJ1-3; 9 bases match TRBD1. The length of the CDR3 is 16 residues. Germline V CDR1 and CDR2: LNHDA, SQIVND (reference sequence). V lost 5 bases, J lost 4 bases, and 9 bases stayed unmatched. The CDR3 protein is CASSHHPGQGGNTIYF. CDR3 DNA sequence: TGTGCCAGTAGTCATCATCCGGGACAGGGAGGAAACACCATATATTTT.

J is TRBJ2-1 and V is TRBV10-3; the D is unclear. V was cut by 11 bases and J by 10 bases, with 21 bases left in between. In germline, CDR1 is ENHRY, CDR2 SYGVKD. CDR3 size: 13 residues. The CDR3 reads CASSIQNPGEQFF. The DNA for the CDR3 is TGTGCCTCCTCAATCCAAAATCCTGGCGAGCAGTTCTTC.

In this sample, this clone turned up a few times. The chain employs TRBV7-8 and TRBJ2-7; 12 bases fit TRBD2. V lost 3 bases and J lost 2; bases outside the gene matches: 2. CDR3 size: 15 residues. Germline CDR1 reads SGHVS; CDR2 reads FQNEAQ. The CDR3 here is CASSFRTSGTYEQYF. DNA for the CDR3: TGTGCCAGCAGCTTCCGGACTAGCGGGACCTACGAGCAGTACTTC.

About this clone itself: The same CDR3 arises from other DNA sequences in this sample as well. The chain combines TRBV6-5 with TRBJ1-2; D unclear. The V end was cut by 3 bases, the J end by 8 bases, with 7 bases between. There are 11 residues in the CDR3. In germline, CDR1 is MNHEY, CDR2 SVGAGI. The CDR3 region has the DNA TGTGCCAGCAGTTATTACGGGGGCTACACCTTC. Amino acids: CASSYYGGYTF.

The J gene is TRBJ1-1, the V gene TRBV6-6, with D possibly TRBD1 on 6 matching bases. V lost 5 bases to trimming and J lost 5 bases, with 15 bases between them. This CDR3 has 14 residues. Germline CDR1 is MNHNY and CDR2 is SVGAGI (reference sequence). In nucleotides, the CDR3 is TGTGCCAGCAGTCCCCTCGGAGGGGGAACTGAAGCTTTCTTT. Translating it yields CASSPLGGGTEAFF.

V is TRBV7-3 and J is TRBJ1-6; 8 bases map to TRBD1. Losses at the gene ends were 5 bases for V and 6 bases for J; bases not matched to a gene: 9. In germline, CDR1 is SGHTA, CDR2 FQGTGA. The CDR3 covers 16 residues. The CDR3 spells CASSQGQDRPNSPLHF. CDR3 coding DNA: TGTGCCAGCAGCCAGGGACAGGACCGACCTAATTCACCCCTCCACTTT.

The chain links TRBV5-8 to TRBJ2-1; 8 bases map to TRBD2. CDR1 SGHTS and CDR2 YDEGEE come from the germline V gene. This CDR3 has 16 amino acids. Losses at the gene ends were 2 bases for V and 6 bases for J; bases not matched to a gene: 10. The CDR3, as DNA: TGTGCCAGCAGCTTCGAGCGGGGGCCCGCGGGCAATGAGCAGTTCTTC. It is translated as CASSFERGPAGNEQFF.

The chain links TRBV7-9 to TRBJ1-2; D is unresolved. Germline CDR1 is SEHNR and CDR2 is FQNEAQ (reference sequence). V dropped 3 bases and J dropped 8 bases, with 19 bases sitting between them. The CDR3 is made up of 15 amino acids. CDR3 sequence: CASSFLTGGSGGYTF. CDR3 nucleotide sequence: TGTGCCAGCAGCTTTTTGACGGGAGGGAGTGGAGGCTACACCTTC.

Turning to this clone: The germline gene is not matched at one end of the junction; a read error may be the cause. The chain is built from TRBV7-3 and TRBJ1-2, with unresolved D. This CDR3 has 14 residues. Germline-derived CDR1 and CDR2 are SGHTA and FQGTGA. The CDR3 loop reads CASSTRRENYGYTF. DNA for the CDR3: TGTGCCAGCAGCACCAGACGGGAGAACTATGGCTATACCTTC.

The V gene is TRBV28, the J gene TRBJ1-3; D unclear. The CDR3 is made up of 17 amino acids. The V gene lost 4 bases and the J gene lost 1 base, with 17 bases spanning the gap. Germline V CDR1 and CDR2: MDHEN, SYDVKM. For the CDR3, the DNA is TGTGCCAGCAGTTCTTGGGCGGGCGTGGGATCTGGAAACACCATATATTTT. Amino acid sequence: CASSSWAGVGSGNTIYF.

The chain joins TRBV5-1 to TRBJ2-7; 11 nucleotides line up with TRBD1. CDR1 SGHRS and CDR2 YFSETQ come from the germline V gene. V was pared by 4 bases and J by 8 bases, with 8 bases of the junction left unmatched. The length of the CDR3 is 14 residues. In nucleotides, the CDR3 is TGCGCCAGCAGCACGGGACAGGGGGAAGGCAAGCAGTACTTC. Translation: CASSTGQGEGKQYF.

V usage is TRBV11-2 and J usage is TRBJ1-1; the match to TRBD1 covers 7 bases. Per germline, CDR1 SGHAT and CDR2 FQNNGV. Trimming took 4 bases from V and 5 from J; bases not matched to a gene: 19. There are 18 residues in the CDR3. This CDR3 is CASSSNFRGGLRTTEAFF. DNA of the CDR3: TGTGCCAGCAGCTCCAACTTCAGGGGGGGCCTCCGAACAACTGAAGCTTTCTTT.

V usage is TRBV7-7 and J usage is TRBJ2-6; D might be TRBD1 (5 bases). CDR1 and CDR2 from the germline V gene are SSHAT and FNYEAQ (reference sequence). The CDR3 contains 19 residues. V was trimmed by 5 bases and J by 1 base, leaving 21 bases between them. The CDR3 region has the DNA TGTGCCAGCAGCCAGTCCCTCTGGGGCGATCTTTCTGGGGCCAACGTCCTGACTTTC. Its translation is CASSQSLWGDLSGANVLTF.

This rearrangement joins TRBV15 to TRBJ2-7; D is possibly TRBD1 or TRBD2 (5 bases each). The V gene's germline CDR1 is LNHNV and CDR2 YYDKDF (reference sequence). CDR3 length: 14 amino acids. Trimming stripped 0 bases from V and 7 bases from J, with 13 bases between. The CDR3 bases are TGTGCCACCAGCAGAGATTGGGGGTTTGGGGAGCAGTACGTC. Amino acid sequence: CATSRDWGFGEQYV.

J is TRBJ1-5 and V is TRBV4-1; TRBD1 is a possible D gene (6 bases). CDR3 length equals 16 residues. V lost 3 bases to trimming and J lost 3 bases, with 15 bases between them. The germline gives CDR1 MGHRA, CDR2 YSYEKL. The CDR3 protein is CASSHESGVYNQPQHF. The DNA of the CDR3 is TGCGCCAGCAGCCATGAGTCAGGGGTCTACAATCAGCCCCAGCATTTT.

J is TRBJ2-1 and V is TRBV19, with no clear D. The CDR3 is made up of 15 amino acids. V was pared by 4 bases and J by 3 bases, with 13 bases between. Germline assignment: CDR1 LNHDA and CDR2 SQIVND (reference sequence). CDR3 residues: CASSRALRSYNEQFF. CDR3 DNA: TGTGCCAGTAGTAGGGCTCTCAGGAGCTACAATGAGCAGTTCTTC.

V and J are TRBV18 and TRBJ2-3; 9 nucleotides align to TRBD2. This CDR3 comprises 15 residues. V trimming: 4 bases; J trimming: 0 bases; junction bases outside the gene matches: 2. The germline gives CDR1 KGHSH, CDR2 LQKENI. In DNA form, the CDR3 reads TGTGCCAGCTCACTTGGACTAGCGAGCACAGATACGCAGTATTTT. Encoded protein: CASSLGLASTDTQYF.

This clone occurred once. The V and J genes are TRBV6-5 and TRBJ2-5; D gene uncertain. The CDR3 has 14 amino acids. Trimming stripped 5 bases from V and 4 bases from J, with 14 bases between. From germline, CDR1 is MNHEY and CDR2 SVGAGI. DNA of the CDR3: TGTGCCAGCAGTGACATGGGCCGGGTAGAGACCCAGTACTTC. Protein product: CASSDMGRVETQYF.

This clone was seen a few times. This chain uses TRBV29-1 with TRBJ1-2, with a possible D match to TRBD1 (5 bases). The CDR3 runs 11 residues. The germline V gene encodes CDR1 SQVTM and CDR2 ANQGSEA. The ends were cut back, 4 bases at V and 7 bases at J, with 10 bases in the middle. In DNA form, the CDR3 reads TGCAGCGTTGGGGGGGTGGCTGGCTACACCTTC. It encodes CSVGGVAGYTF.

The chain employs TRBV5-6 and TRBJ2-5; either TRBD1 or TRBD2 may fit D (5 bases each). The end of the DNA aligns better with TRBJ2-7, so the J call may be wrong. CDR3 size: 15 residues. The germline CDR1 and CDR2 sequences are SGHDT and YYEEEE. CDR3 in DNA: TGTGCCAGCAGCTTACTAGGGACCGAGACCTACGAGCAGTACTTC. This sequence encodes CASSLLGTETYEQYF.

This chain joins TRBV7-9 and TRBJ2-4; 11 bases match TRBD2. Germline loops: CDR1 SEHNR, CDR2 FQNEAQ (reference sequence). J lost 4 bases, V lost 1 base, and 3 bases had no gene match. CDR3 size: 16 residues. CDR3 bases: TGTGCCAGCAGCTTAGGGACTAGCGGGCCAAAAAACATTCAGTACTTC. This encodes CASSLGTSGPKNIQYF. The full variable domain, in which reference TRBV7-9 and TRBJ2-4 provide the parts outside the CDR3, is DTGVSQNPRHKITKRGQNVTFRCDPISEHNRLYWYRQTLGQGPEFLTYFQNEAQLEKSRLLSDRFSAERPKGSFSTLEIQRTEQGDSAMYLCASSLGTSGPKNIQYFGAGTRLSVL.

This clone turned up a few times. The V gene is TRBV7-9, the J gene TRBJ1-1; no clear D gene. This CDR3 spans 14 amino acids. V was pared by 4 bases and J by 5 bases, with 14 bases between. CDR1 SEHNR and CDR2 FQNEAQ come from the germline V gene (reference sequence). In DNA form, the CDR3 reads TGTGCCAGCAGCTCTTATCACCGTGATACTGAAGCTTTCTTT. Its translation is CASSSYHRDTEAFF.

The rearrangement joins TRBV19 to TRBJ2-7, with no clear D. Germline CDR1 and CDR2: LNHDA and SQIVND (reference sequence). V lost 4 bases, J lost 0 bases, and 10 bases lay in between. The CDR3 is 14 amino acids. The CDR3 DNA sequence: TGTGCCAGTAGTAACGACGAAGACTCCTACGAGCAGTACTTC. This gives the protein CASSNDEDSYEQYF.

A single count supports this clone. V gene TRBV7-3 combines with J gene TRBJ1-1; D not resolved. Germline CDR1 reads SGHTA; CDR2 reads FQGTGA. This CDR3 is 12 amino acids long. V was trimmed by 6 bases and J by 0 bases, leaving 5 bases between them. The CDR3 coding sequence is TGTGCCAGCAGGACCTTGAACACTGAAGCTTTCTTT. Translated, it gives CASRTLNTEAFF.

V usage is TRBV7-9 and J usage is TRBJ2-7; TRBD2 is a possible D gene (5 bases). This CDR3 has 14 residues. V was trimmed by 0 bases and J by 4 bases, leaving 10 bases between them. Germline CDR1 is SEHNR and CDR2 is FQNEAQ (reference sequence). The CDR3 DNA follows: TGTGCCAGCAGCTTAGCGGGAGCTTGGTACGAGCAGTACTTC. It codes for CASSLAGAWYEQYF.

The chain links TRBV27 to TRBJ2-7, with D unresolved. Looked up from germline, CDR1 is MNHEY and CDR2 is SMNVEV (reference sequence). The CDR3 has 13 amino acids. V lost 5 bases and J lost 4, with 12 bases in between. The CDR3 DNA reads as TGTGCCAGCAGTACCTTTAACGGATACGAGCAGTACTTC. Amino acid sequence: CASSTFNGYEQYF.

This chain uses TRBV5-1 with TRBJ2-1; D is ambiguous. CDR3 length: 14 amino acids. Germline V CDR1 and CDR2: SGHRS, YFSETQ. V was cut by 1 base and J by 2 bases, with 7 bases left in between. The CDR3 DNA is TGCGCCAGCAGCTTGTATGGGACCTACAATGAGCAGTTCTTC. Translated: CASSLYGTYNEQFF. The whole variable domain, filled in from reference TRBV5-1 and TRBJ2-1, reads KAGVTQTPRYLIKTRGQQVTLSCSPISGHRSVSWYQQTPGQGLQFLFEYFSETQRNKGNFPGRFSGRQFSNSRSEMNVSTLELGDSALYLCASSLYGTYNEQFFGPGTRLTVL.

V and J are TRBV5-5 and TRBJ1-1, with unresolved D. Trimming stripped 4 bases from V and 3 bases from J, with 13 bases between. Germline-derived CDR1 and CDR2 are SGHKS and YYEKEE (reference sequence). CDR3 size: 14 residues. The CDR3 DNA reads TGTGCCAGCAGCAATGTCGGGATTGACACTGAAGCTTTCTTT. Amino acid sequence: CASSNVGIDTEAFF.

In its sample, this clone was seen a few times. The chain links TRBV14 to TRBJ2-1; 8 bases align to TRBD2. J was trimmed by 4 bases and V by 8 bases; bases with no gene match: 10. The germline V gene encodes CDR1 SGHDN and CDR2 FVKESK. The CDR3 length is 15 residues. CDR3 protein: CASEVSGSGYNEQFF. Here the CDR3 DNA reads TGTGCCAGCGAGGTCAGCGGGAGCGGTTACAATGAGCAGTTCTTC.

The V call is TRBV7-2, the J call TRBJ2-3; maybe TRBD2 (6 bases). This CDR3 spans 14 amino acids. Germline CDR1 is SGHTA and CDR2 is FQGNSA. Trimming removed 1 base from V and 7 bases from J, with 12 bases in between. In DNA form, the CDR3 reads TGTGCCAGCAGCTTAGGGCTAGCGCAATATACGCAGTATTTT. Protein product: CASSLGLAQYTQYF. Looking up the rest from reference TRBV7-2 and TRBJ2-3 gives the full variable domain: GAGVSQSPSNKVTEKGKDVELRCDPISGHTALYWYRQSLGQGLEFLIYFQGNSAPDKSGLPSDRFSAERTGGSVSTLTIQRTQQEDSAVYLCASSLGLAQYTQYFGPGTRLTVL.

The rearrangement joins TRBV27 to TRBJ2-5; D gene ambiguous. The CDR3 runs to 13 residues. Deletions cut 8 bases from V and 11 bases from J, with 21 bases between. Germline-derived CDR1 and CDR2 are MNHEY and SMNVEV (reference sequence). CDR3 amino acids: CASANPVVGEQYF. The CDR3, as DNA: TGTGCCAGCGCCAACCCCGTAGTGGGTGAGCAGTACTTC.